This T cell receptor beta chain comes out of a study of Graves' ophthalmopathy and Graves' hyperthyroidism. Study-wide results and caveats: A 13-signature model separated ophthalmopathy from stable hyperthyroidism, reaching roughly 85% sensitivity and 80% to 83% specificity cross-validated. Blood samples also showed most expanded thyroid clonotypes exceeding 0.001 frequency.

This clonotype was found many times. Its specificity is unknown. RNA transcripts served as template for amplifying TCR beta CDR3 sequences. RT-PCR with HTBI primers came first, then second-round multiplex PCR. Via MiXCR, TCRdb re-called the multiplex PCR reads, giving one row per CDR3 protein. The data show about half a million distinct CDR3 sequences, with over 13% seen just once and around 9.8% held by the top ten. The sequenced sample consisted of blood. The sequence was collected from a woman in her 30s with Graves' ophthalmopathy.

The CDR3: CASSYTSGNTIYF. CDR3 DNA sequence: TGTGCCAGCAGTTACACCTCTGGAAACACCATATATTTT. The V gene is TRBV6-5, the J gene TRBJ1-3, with D uncertain. The V end was cut by 2 bases, the J end by 0 bases, with 2 bases between. Per the germline V gene, CDR1 is MNHEY and CDR2 is SVGAGI. CDR3 length equals 13 residues.